A selection of T cell receptor beta chains follows, all from one sample in a study of blood T cell repertoires in COVID-19. TCRdb's table, derived via immunoSEQ multiplex PCR, lists solely in-frame clones and lacks some. The sample includes approximately 310,000 clones, around 87% of them seen just once. What was sequenced was peripheral blood. Receptors originate from a woman between 50 and 59 years old who had recovered from COVID-19. Each CDR3 is given without its conserved first and last residue.

J gene	V gene	CDR3 protein
TRBJ2-7	TRBV4-3	ASSQSSSGGVYEQY
TRBJ1-6	TRBV28	ASSLGDRGEHSPLH
TRBJ2-1	TRBV5-1	ASSAGTPNGEQF
TRBJ2-3	TRBV9	ASSASSTDTQY
TRBJ1-1	TRBV19	ASSRTGRTEAF
TRBJ2-3	TRBV18	ASSIGQGASDTQY
TRBJ1-1	TRBV28	ASSVPGQGGTEAF
TRBJ2-2	TRBV30	AWRQGAGELF
TRBJ1-1	TRBV3-1/TRBV3-2	ASSQGGLGLRNTEAF
TRBJ2-1	TRBV7-8	ASSLIHNPRDEQF
TRBJ2-7	TRBV10-1	ASSASGVGEQY
TRBJ1-1	TRBV11-2	ASSLDWRDTEAF
TRBJ2-3	TRBV20-1	SARGPNTQY
TRBJ2-1	TRBV7-6	ASSRTGPYNEQF
TRBJ2-1	TRBV11-3	ASSKKGEQF
TRBJ1-4	TRBV11-2	ASSLLSNGGEKLF
TRBJ1-2	TRBV3-1/TRBV3-2	ASSQDWQVTNYGYT
TRBJ2-1	TRBV7-2	ASSPPSGGMNEQF
TRBJ1-1	TRBV7-6	ASSRDVSAF
TRBJ2-1	TRBV7-3	ASSLTHRTSGRGNEQF
TRBJ2-5	TRBV12-3/TRBV12-4	ASSFGGQETQY
TRBJ2-1	TRBV6-1	ASSDGLAGVLPGEQF
TRBJ2-3	TRBV6-1	ASSVPSGGAPPGRTDTQY
TRBJ1-4	TRBV6-1	ASSDAGGFMIANEKLF
TRBJ2-7	TRBV7-9	ASSSTDREQY
TRBJ1-1	TRBV14	ASSKTGAEAF
TRBJ1-5	TRBV19	ASSILPGHKTPQPQH